This T cell receptor (beta chain) originates from a study of blood T cell repertoires in COVID-19. Study information: Samples came from the United States, Italy and Spain, spanning acute and convalescent COVID-19.

J was trimmed by 3 bases and V by 3 bases; bases with no gene match: 10. Germline CDR1 GTSNPN, CDR2 SVGIG (reference sequence). CDR3 length: 16 residues. In the study's own analysis: Reference gene primer amplification yielded estimated nucleated cell counts. Clones were sequenced by immunoSEQ multiplex PCR, and TCRdb holds only the in-frame ones, with some missing. V, J and clone size were drawn from that table, and D and trimming were deduced from the DNA. The sample shows 200,000 to 250,000 clones, about 87% of them seen only once. J is TRBJ1-3 and V is TRBV30, with 8 bases fitting TRBD1. The clonotype comes from a woman in her twenties or thirties with acute COVID-19. Input material: PBMCs or T cells enriched from blood (not recorded which). CDR3 sequence reads: CAWSRGQGGLGNTIYF. CDR3 bases: TGTGCCTGGAGCAGGGGGCAAGGCGGACTTGGAAACACCATATATTTT.